The 18 T cell receptor beta chains below come from one sample, sequenced in a study of T cell clonality in common variable immunodeficiency. Clones were sequenced by immunoSEQ multiplex PCR, and TCRdb holds only the in-frame ones, with some missing. Altogether 30,000 to 40,000 clones were found in the sample, and no singletons occur. The specimen was peripheral blood mononuclear cells. All receptors come from a person aged 18-70 years in good health.

This clone showed up many times. Read sequence stops 3 residues before the CDR3 end, and the germline J gene provides the missing end. The rearrangement uses TRBV10-1 and TRBJ2-3; TRBD1 matches 7 bases. The germline gives CDR1 WNHNN, CDR2 SYGVQD (reference sequence). The junction had 2 bases not matched to a gene; V was cut back by 2 bases and J by 0 bases. CDR3 length: 15 amino acids. Partial CDR3 DNA: TGCGCCAGCAGTGAGGGGACAGCTAGCACAGATACG. Amino acids: CASSEGTASTDT. The complete CDR3 sequence is CASSEGTASTDTQYF.

This clone was counted many times. An end of the junction differs from the germline gene, which may be a read error. The read terminates 3 residues ahead of where the CDR3 ends, so the germline J gene completes it. The J gene is TRBJ2-3, the V gene TRBV7-2; D remains ambiguous. The CDR3 contains 14 residues. The germline V gene encodes CDR1 SGHTA and CDR2 FQGNSA. The CDR3 protein is CASSFDKGTDTQYF. The covered CDR3 bases are TGTGCCAGCAGCTTTGATAAGGGCACGGATACG.

This clone was seen at least ten times. The DNA ends 3 residues before the CDR3 does, and the rest of the CDR3 is filled in from the germline J gene. V usage is TRBV7-3 and J usage is TRBJ2-2, with 10 bases lining up with TRBD2. With V trimmed by 7 bases and J by 6 bases, 11 bases remained unmatched. Per germline, CDR1 SGHTA and CDR2 FQGTGA. The CDR3 loop spans 16 amino acids. CDR3 DNA (partial): TGTGCCAGCAAGGACCTAGCGGGAGAAGGGCCCGGGGAG. Its protein is CASKDLAGEGPGE. From start to end, the CDR3 is CASKDLAGEGPGELFF.

This clone has ten or more counts. The missing CDR3 end, 3 residues past where the read stops, is filled in from the germline J gene. This rearrangement joins TRBV10-3 to TRBJ2-5; TRBD1 might be the D (6 bases). V lost 6 bases and J lost 3, with 14 bases in between. This CDR3 contains 14 residues. The V gene's germline CDR1 is ENHRY and CDR2 SYGVKD. The sequenced part of the CDR3 DNA is TGTGCCATCAGACAGGGTCTGGGGGAAGAGACC. This gives the protein CAIRQGLGEET. In full, the CDR3 reads CAIRQGLGEETQYF.

Many counts were recorded for this clone. The sequenced fragment ends 3 residues before the CDR3 boundary, so the rest is inferred from the germline J gene. The J gene is TRBJ1-5, the V gene TRBV10-3; 8 nucleotides align to TRBD1. V lost 5 bases to trimming and J lost 2 bases; unmatched junction nucleotides: 2. Per the germline V gene, CDR1 is ENHRY and CDR2 is SYGVKD. The length of the CDR3 is 14 residues. The sequenced part of the CDR3 DNA is TGTGCCATCAGTCCACAGGGGGGCAATCAGCCC. The encoded protein is CAISPQGGNQP. The whole CDR3 protein is CAISPQGGNQPQHF.

This clone appeared many times. The read falls 3 residues short of the CDR3 end, and the missing part is taken from the germline J gene. This chain uses TRBV19 with TRBJ1-6; 7 bases match TRBD1. The CDR3 has 14 amino acids. Trimming removed 9 bases from V and 7 bases from J; junction bases left unmatched: 9. CDR1 is LNHDA and CDR2 is SQIVND in the germline V gene (reference sequence). The CDR3 bases that were read are TGTGCCAGCATGCAGGGGGGAAGAAATTCACCC. Translating gives CASMQGGRNSP. The CDR3 reads in full as CASMQGGRNSPLHF.

In this sample, this clone turned up many times. The read halts 3 residues ahead of the CDR3 end, with the missing end drawn from the germline J gene. The V and J genes are TRBV20-1 and TRBJ2-5, with TRBD2 matching over 9 bases. This CDR3 is 15 amino acids long. Germline-derived CDR1 and CDR2 are DFQATT and SNEGSKA (reference sequence). Losses at the gene ends were 3 bases for V and 1 base for J; bases not matched to a gene: 6. The chain's CDR3 is CSARGAGGPQETQYF. CDR3 DNA (partial): TGCAGTGCTAGGGGAGCGGGAGGCCCCCAAGAGACC.

In this sample, this clone turned up many times. The CDR3 extends 3 residues past the end of the read, so its final part is completed from the germline J gene. The chain is built from TRBV4-1 and TRBJ2-7, with D perhaps matching TRBD2 (5 bases). This CDR3 is built from 13 residues. V was trimmed by 8 bases and J by 4 bases, leaving 15 bases between them. Germline-derived CDR1 and CDR2 are MGHRA and YSYEKL. CDR3 sequence reads: CASRNEGTYEQYF. Incomplete CDR3 DNA: TGCGCCAGCCGCAACGAGGGTACGTACGAG.

There are many counts of this clone. From the germline J gene comes the end of the CDR3, since the read stops 3 residues before it. The V and J genes are TRBV23-1 and TRBJ2-5; 9 nucleotides line up with TRBD2. TRBV23-1 is classed as an ORF, of uncertain function. CDR3 length equals 18 residues. Trimming at V came to 7 bases and at J to 2 bases, leaving 17 bases not matched to a gene. CDR3 amino acids: CASTRPPVRRGGQETQYF. The covered CDR3 bases are TGCGCCAGCACCCGCCCCCCCGTCAGGCGGGGGGGGCAAGAGACC.

This clone was seen many times. The read terminates 3 residues ahead of where the CDR3 ends, so the germline J gene completes it. The rearrangement uses TRBV7-2 and TRBJ2-1, with TRBD1 identical over 7 bases. V dropped 3 bases and J dropped 4; count of bases not matched to a gene: 3. Germline lookup yields CDR1 SGHTA and CDR2 FQGNSA. CDR3 length: 14 amino acids. CDR3 region: CASSFPGQYNEQFF. The DNA read from the CDR3 is TGTGCCAGCAGCTTTCCGGGACAGTACAATGAG.

This clone was recorded at least ten times. The read terminates 3 residues ahead of where the CDR3 ends, so the germline J gene completes it. This rearrangement joins TRBV19 to TRBJ2-7; 7 positions match TRBD1. From germline, CDR1 is LNHDA and CDR2 SQIVND (reference sequence). The CDR3 sequence is 15 residues long. V shed 3 bases and J 2 bases; nucleotides not matched to a gene: 7. Here the CDR3 reads CASSIFGGQAYEQYF. The CDR3 DNA, read in part, is TGTGCCAGTAGTATTTTTGGCGGACAGGCCTACGAG.

This clone was recorded many times. CDR3 DNA (partial): TGTGCCTGGTCGCCAGGGATCTCTGGGGCCAACGTC. Encoded protein: CAWSPGISGANV. Given in full, the CDR3 is CAWSPGISGANVLTF. The chain carries TRBV30 and TRBJ2-6; possibly TRBD1 for D (5 bases). The observed sequence ends 3 residues before the CDR3 terminus, with the missing tail filled in from the germline J gene. The germline V gene has CDR1 GTSNPN and CDR2 SVGIG (reference sequence). The length of the CDR3 is 15 residues. The V and J ends lost 5 bases and 0 bases respectively, with 11 bases between them.

This clone was detected ten times or more. The read gets to within 3 residues of the CDR3 end, and the germline J gene fills in the rest. J is TRBJ2-3 and V is TRBV5-5; D possibly corresponds to TRBD2 (5 bases). CDR3 size: 14 residues. CDR1 and CDR2 (germline): SGHKS, YYEKEE (reference sequence). Trimming removed 2 bases from V and 6 bases from J, with 13 bases in between. The CDR3 region is CASSFMAGSDTQYF. Partial CDR3 DNA: TGTGCCAGCAGCTTTATGGCGGGCTCCGATACG.

This clone was seen at least ten times. With the read ending 3 residues before the CDR3 end, the germline J gene is used to fill in that end. The chain joins TRBV7-2 to TRBJ1-4; D is unresolved. V shed 3 bases and J shed 0 bases, with 5 bases lying between them. Looked up from germline, CDR1 is SGHTA and CDR2 is FQGNSA. The length of the CDR3 is 14 residues. Here the CDR3 reads CASSFSTTNEKLFF. The CDR3 DNA, read in part, is TGTGCCAGCAGCTTCAGTACAACTAATGAAAAA.

This clone has at least ten counts. The observed sequence ends 3 residues before the CDR3 terminus, with the missing tail filled in from the germline J gene. The chain carries TRBV3-1 (or the pseudogene TRBV3-2) and TRBJ1-4; D is perhaps TRBD1 (5 bases). Germline CDR1 reads LGHDT; CDR2 reads YNNKEL (reference sequence). Trimming cost V 8 bases and J 8 bases, with 12 bases left between them. The CDR3 runs to 12 residues. The CDR3 loop reads CASGTWGEKLFF. The CDR3 bases that were read are TGTGCCAGCGGTACTTGGGGCGAAAAA.

This clone was observed at least ten times. The CDR3 is cut off 3 residues early in the read; its end comes from the germline J gene. The chain uses TRBV6-2 or TRBV6-3 and TRBJ1-4; a weak D match, TRBD1 (6 bases). CDR3 length: 16 amino acids. The V gene's germline CDR1 is MNHEY and CDR2 SVGEGT. V was pared by 6 bases and J by 4 bases, with 18 bases between. CDR3 DNA (partial): TGTGCCAGCAGACCCCTCACAGGGACGGATAATGAAAAA. Its translation is CASRPLTGTDNEK. The complete CDR3 reads CASRPLTGTDNEKLFF.

In this sample, this clone turned up many times. Read coverage stops 3 residues before the CDR3 terminus; the germline J gene supplies the remainder. The J gene is TRBJ2-5, the V gene TRBV4-1; a possible D gene is TRBD2 (5 bases). The CDR3 totals 14 residues. The ends were cut back, 2 bases at V and 5 bases at J, with 12 bases in the middle. CDR1 is MGHRA and CDR2 is YSYEKL in the germline V gene. CDR3 amino acids: CASSQLVPGETQYF. The DNA read from the CDR3 is TGCGCCAGCAGCCAACTAGTTCCGGGGGAGACC.

This clone was found many times. The read finishes 3 residues shy of the CDR3 end, and the germline J gene is used to complete it. The chain links TRBV7-8 to TRBJ2-1; D unclear. Per the germline V gene, CDR1 is SGHVS and CDR2 is FQNEAQ. V shed 2 bases and J shed 4 bases, with 6 bases lying between them. CDR3 length equals 13 residues. CDR3 protein: CASSLRQYNEQFF. The CDR3 bases that were read are TGTGCCAGCAGCTTAAGACAATACAATGAG.